Following are 17 T cell receptor beta chains from one sample sequenced in a study of identical twins. TCRdb fed the 5' RACE reads into MiXCR, producing one record per CDR3 protein. Of 1.5 million or so distinct CDR3 sequences in the sample, about 31% were seen once. Input material: cord blood. The receptor set was obtained from a newborn girl in good health.

This clonotype was picked up a small number of times. The CDR3: CASSQGRVVAGYNEQFF. CDR3 sequence (DNA): TGTGCCAGCAGCCAAGGTCGCGTGGTAGCGGGTTACAATGAGCAGTTCTTC. This rearrangement joins TRBV3-1 to TRBJ2-1; TRBD2 agrees at 7 bases. CDR3 length: 17 amino acids. V dropped 1 base and J dropped 4; count of bases not matched to a gene: 10. Germline assignment: CDR1 LGHDT and CDR2 YNNKEL (reference sequence).

The rearrangement links TRBV5-1 to TRBJ2-2; 7 bases match TRBD2. CDR3 length: 17 residues. V lost 4 bases, J lost 2 bases, and 11 bases stayed unmatched. The V gene's germline CDR1 is SGHRS and CDR2 YFSETQ. Here the CDR3 reads CASSPPLPSGNTGELFF. The CDR3 DNA reads as TGCGCCAGCAGCCCGCCCCTTCCTAGCGGCAACACCGGGGAGCTGTTTTTT.

This sequence joins TRBV18 and TRBJ1-1; D gene unclear. The V gene's germline CDR1 is KGHSH and CDR2 LQKENI. This CDR3 comprises 13 residues. V dropped 7 bases and J dropped 1 base, with 10 bases sitting between them. The DNA of the CDR3 is TGTGCCAGCTTCTCGGGGAGGAACACTGAAGCTTTCTTT. This encodes CASFSGRNTEAFF.

This chain connects TRBV7-6 to TRBJ2-1; TRBD2 matches 8 bases. The germline V gene encodes CDR1 SGHVS and CDR2 FNYEAQ. V lost 0 bases and J lost 4; bases outside the gene matches: 11. CDR3 size: 18 residues. The DNA of the CDR3 is TGTGCCAGCAGCTTAGCGCTCATACGGGAGGGCCGGTACAATGAGCAGTTCTTC. It is translated as CASSLALIREGRYNEQFF.

The J gene is TRBJ2-4, the V gene TRBV20-1; no clear D gene. The germline V and J ends were trimmed by 2 bases and 0 bases, with 8 bases remaining between them. This CDR3 spans 14 amino acids. Germline CDR1 is DFQATT and CDR2 is SNEGSKA (reference sequence). This CDR3 reads CSARPRLAKNIQYF. The CDR3 DNA follows: TGCAGTGCTAGACCCAGATTAGCCAAAAACATTCAGTACTTC.

This clonotype came up a few times. This chain links TRBV15 with TRBJ2-3; no reliable D call. The CDR3 covers 15 residues. V lost 0 bases and J 0 bases, leaving 7 bases between the germline ends. In germline, CDR1 is LNHNV, CDR2 YYDKDF (reference sequence). The CDR3 DNA sequence: TGTGCCACCAGCAGAGACCCCGACAGCACAGATACGCAGTATTTT. As protein: CATSRDPDSTDTQYF.

CDR3 nucleotide sequence: TGCAGTGGGGTGGACTCCTACGAGCAGTACTTC. Encoded protein: CSGVDSYEQYF. The chain is built from TRBV20-1 and TRBJ2-7; D uncertain. This CDR3 has 11 amino acids. Germline V gene data show CDR1 as DFQATT and CDR2 as SNEGSKA (reference sequence). Between the trimmed V and J ends, which lost 7 bases and 0 bases, there was a span of 7 bases.

This clonotype was counted between two and nine times. This sequence joins TRBV11-2 and TRBJ2-3; 11 bases align to TRBD2. The CDR3 loop spans 17 amino acids. J was trimmed by 6 bases and V by 5 bases; bases with no gene match: 13. In germline, CDR1 is SGHAT, CDR2 FQNNGV. The CDR3 sequence is CASSRGGLAAHTDTQYF. Written as DNA, the CDR3 is TGTGCCAGCAGCCGGGGGGGACTAGCGGCCCACACCGATACGCAGTATTTT.

The rearrangement links TRBV20-1 to TRBJ2-5, with TRBD2 matching 11 bases. The CDR3 extends over 15 amino acids. Unmatched junction bases numbered 7, after V lost 5 bases and J lost 2 bases. The germline V gene has CDR1 DFQATT and CDR2 SNEGSKA (reference sequence). The CDR3 nucleotides read TGCAGTGCTCTTGTAGCGGGGGGGCCTCAAGAGACCCAGTACTTC. Amino acid sequence: CSALVAGGPQETQYF.

This clonotype occurred many times. The V call is TRBV20-1, the J call TRBJ1-2; D remains ambiguous. The V gene lost 3 bases and the J gene lost 5 bases, with 16 bases spanning the gap. Germline V lookup: CDR1 DFQATT, CDR2 SNEGSKA (reference sequence). The CDR3 has 14 residues. This chain's CDR3 is CSASTLIPPYGYTF. The CDR3 DNA follows: TGCAGTGCTAGCACTCTGATTCCCCCATATGGCTACACCTTC.

This clonotype has a handful of counts. The chain couples TRBV20-1 to TRBJ1-2, with 7 bases that match TRBD1. Unmatched junction bases numbered 5, after V lost 8 bases and J lost 8 bases. Looked up from germline, CDR1 is DFQATT and CDR2 is SNEGSKA (reference sequence). The length of the CDR3 is 10 residues. The DNA of the CDR3 is TGCAGTCCGACAGGGAGAGGCTACACCTTC. It yields the protein CSPTGRGYTF.

This clonotype came up a few times. In DNA form, the CDR3 reads TGTGCCAGCAGCTCCCAGAACAGGGCTAACTATGGCTACACCTTC. Residues: CASSSQNRANYGYTF. The chain is built from TRBV7-9 and TRBJ1-2, with D possibly TRBD1 on 6 matching bases. The CDR3 sequence is 15 residues long. The V end lost 4 bases, the J end lost 0 bases, and 12 bases lay between the germline ends. The V gene's germline CDR1 is SEHNR and CDR2 FQNEAQ (reference sequence). The full variable domain, in which reference TRBV7-9 and TRBJ1-2 provide the parts outside the CDR3, is DTGVSQNPRHKITKRGQNVTFRCDPISEHNRLYWYRQTLGQGPEFLTYFQNEAQLEKSRLLSDRFSAERPKGSFSTLEIQRTEQGDSAMYLCASSSQNRANYGYTFGSGTRLTVV.

V usage is TRBV2 and J usage is TRBJ2-7, with D tentatively TRBD1 (6 bases). Trimming pared 4 bases from V and 0 bases from J, leaving 13 bases between. From germline, CDR1 is SNHLY and CDR2 FYNNEI. This CDR3 comprises 15 residues. CDR3 loop: CASSGTGKNSYEQYF. The CDR3 DNA reads TGTGCCAGCAGTGGAACAGGGAAGAACTCCTACGAGCAGTACTTC.

Details on this clonotype: The junction departs from germline at one end; a sequencing error may be responsible. This sequence joins TRBV18 and TRBJ2-5, with TRBD2 matching 11 bases. Germline assignment: CDR1 KGHSH and CDR2 LQKENI. The length of the CDR3 is 19 residues. The CDR3 DNA reads TGTGCCAGCTTACCAAGTATGTTACTAGCGGGAGAAAACTACAATGAGCAGTACTTC. Translating it yields CASLPSMLLAGENYNEQYF.

The chain links TRBV29-1 to TRBJ2-4; D is ambiguous. Trimming shortened V by 4 bases and J by 13 bases, and 17 bases separated the two germline ends. Looked up from germline, CDR1 is SQVTM and CDR2 is ANQGSEA. CDR3 size: 12 residues. CDR3 in DNA: TGCAGCGTTGTTTCCCAGGCGGCAACCCAGTACTTC. Translation gives CSVVSQAATQYF.

This sequence joins TRBV10-2 and TRBJ2-1; perhaps TRBD2 as D (5 bases). Trimming cost V 8 bases and J 3 bases, with 8 bases left between them. Germline CDR1 is WSHSY and CDR2 is SAAADI. The CDR3 contains 12 residues. The CDR3 region is CASFGVYNEQFF. The CDR3 DNA reads as TGCGCCAGCTTCGGGGTCTACAATGAGCAGTTCTTC.

The chain joins TRBV20-1 to TRBJ2-3; D gene unclear. CDR1 and CDR2 from the germline V gene are DFQATT and SNEGSKA (reference sequence). CDR3 size: 15 residues. V was shortened by 2 bases and J by 4 bases, with 16 bases between the two germline ends. The DNA of the CDR3 is TGCAGTGCTAGAAGTGTGGCCCGGAGCGCAGATACGCAGTATTTT. It encodes CSARSVARSADTQYF.